Sequencing of this T cell receptor beta chain was carried out in a study of blood T cells in healthy people across ages. This CDR3 comprises 13 residues. CDR1 and CDR2 (germline): LNHDA, SQIVND (reference sequence). V lost 6 bases, J lost 2 bases, and 9 bases lay in between. Study-wide points: Relative to aged donors, long-lived donors carried more naive CD4+ cells and displayed higher diversity. It was not known whether donors were CMV positive (a possible confounder of expanded clonotype changes).

A second PCR, run for roughly 7 to 12 cycles, used a sample-barcoded 5' primer plus a J-beta primer mix. Every cDNA molecule bore a tag from a template-switch adaptor containing 12 random nucleotides. One entry per CDR3 protein results from TCRdb running MiXCR on the 5' RACE reads. This table has 700,000 or so distinct CDR3 sequences, approximately 22% appearing once. With respect to this clonotype: The target antigen is unknown.

Each sample provided at least 5 micrograms of extracted total RNA. The sequencing sample was made of blood. The TCR was taken from a man between 65 and 85 years old in good health. The chain is built from TRBV19 and TRBJ2-3, with TRBD2 as a possible D gene (7 bases). In DNA, the CDR3 is TGTGCCAGTAGCGGGGGGCCCACAGATACGCAGTATTTT. This gives the protein CASSGGPTDTQYF.